This T cell receptor (beta chain) was observed in a study of T cell responses to AZD1222 COVID-19 vaccine. Study-wide points: Samples come after the peak T cell response, not at day 14.

TCRdb keeps only in-frame clones here, not all; method: immunoSEQ multiplex PCR. The table has 200,000 or so clones, approximately 93% seen once. As regards this clone: Its target is not known.

The source is an adult who received the AZD1222 COVID-19 vaccine. Source: peripheral blood, taken 28 days after the second AZD1222 dose.

The CDR3 loop is CASSGGTPNTEAFF. The CDR3 nucleotides read TGTGCCAGTAGTGGAGGGACCCCGAACACTGAAGCTTTCTTT. The chain recombines TRBV19 with TRBJ1-1; D possibly corresponds to TRBD1 (5 bases). Trimming took 5 bases from V and 1 from J, leaving 11 bases between them. This CDR3 comprises 14 residues. Germline CDR1 is LNHDA and CDR2 is SQIVND (reference sequence).